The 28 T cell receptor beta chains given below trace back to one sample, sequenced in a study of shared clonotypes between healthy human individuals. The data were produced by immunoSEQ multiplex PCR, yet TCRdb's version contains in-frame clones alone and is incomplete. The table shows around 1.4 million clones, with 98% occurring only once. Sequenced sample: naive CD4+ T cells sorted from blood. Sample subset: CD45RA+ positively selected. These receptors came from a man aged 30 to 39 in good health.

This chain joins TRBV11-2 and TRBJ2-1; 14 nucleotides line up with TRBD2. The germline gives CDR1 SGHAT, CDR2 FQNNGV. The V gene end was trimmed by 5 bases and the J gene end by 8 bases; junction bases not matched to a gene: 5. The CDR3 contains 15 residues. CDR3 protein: CASSRGTSGSYEQFF. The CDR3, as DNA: TGTGCCAGCAGCAGAGGGACTAGCGGGAGCTATGAGCAGTTCTTC.

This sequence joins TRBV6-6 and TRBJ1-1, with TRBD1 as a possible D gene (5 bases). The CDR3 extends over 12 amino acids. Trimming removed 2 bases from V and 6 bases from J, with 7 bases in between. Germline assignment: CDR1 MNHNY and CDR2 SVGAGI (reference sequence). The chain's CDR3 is CASSYGGPEAFF. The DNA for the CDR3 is TGTGCCAGCAGTTACGGGGGTCCTGAAGCTTTCTTT.

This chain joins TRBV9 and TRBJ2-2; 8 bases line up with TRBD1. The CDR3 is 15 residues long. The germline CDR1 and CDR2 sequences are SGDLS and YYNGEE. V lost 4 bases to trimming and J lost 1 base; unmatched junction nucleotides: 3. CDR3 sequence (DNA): TGTGCCAGCAGCTTCGGGACAGGGAACACCGGGGAGCTGTTTTTT. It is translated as CASSFGTGNTGELFF. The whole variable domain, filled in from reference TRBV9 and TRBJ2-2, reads DSGVTQTPKHLITATGQRVTLRCSPRSGDLSVYWYQQSLDQGLQFLIQYYNGEERAKGNILERFSAQQFPDLHSELNLSSLELGDSALYFCASSFGTGNTGELFFGEGSRLTVL.

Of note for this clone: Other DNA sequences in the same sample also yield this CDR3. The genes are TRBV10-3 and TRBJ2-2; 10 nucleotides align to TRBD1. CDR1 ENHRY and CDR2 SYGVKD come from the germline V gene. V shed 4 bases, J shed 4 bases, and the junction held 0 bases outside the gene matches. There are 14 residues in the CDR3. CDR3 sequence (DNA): TGTGCCATCAGTGGGACAGGGGGCACCGGGGAGCTGTTTTTT. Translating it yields CAISGTGGTGELFF.

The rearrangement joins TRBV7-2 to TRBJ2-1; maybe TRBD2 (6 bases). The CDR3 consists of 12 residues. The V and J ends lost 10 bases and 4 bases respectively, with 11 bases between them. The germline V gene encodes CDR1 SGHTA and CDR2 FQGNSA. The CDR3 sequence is CATAGLYNEQFF. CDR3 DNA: TGTGCCACCGCGGGACTTTACAATGAGCAGTTCTTC. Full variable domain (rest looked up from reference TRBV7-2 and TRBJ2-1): GAGVSQSPSNKVTEKGKDVELRCDPISGHTALYWYRQSLGQGLEFLIYFQGNSAPDKSGLPSDRFSAERTGGSVSTLTIQRTQQEDSAVYLCATAGLYNEQFFGPGTRLTVL.

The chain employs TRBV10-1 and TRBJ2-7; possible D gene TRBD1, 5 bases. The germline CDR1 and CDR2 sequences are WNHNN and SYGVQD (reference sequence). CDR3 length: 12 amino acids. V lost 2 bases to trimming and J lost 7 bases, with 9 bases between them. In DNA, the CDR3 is TGCGCCAGCAGTGAGGGGGCGCGGGAGCAGTACTTC. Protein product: CASSEGAREQYF.

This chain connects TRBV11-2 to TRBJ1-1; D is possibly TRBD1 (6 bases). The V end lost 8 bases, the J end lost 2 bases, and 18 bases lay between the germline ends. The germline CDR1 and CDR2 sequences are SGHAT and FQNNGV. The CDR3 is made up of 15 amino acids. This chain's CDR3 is CASGGLGTYNTEAFF. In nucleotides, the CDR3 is TGTGCCAGCGGGGGATTAGGGACATACAACACTGAAGCTTTCTTT.

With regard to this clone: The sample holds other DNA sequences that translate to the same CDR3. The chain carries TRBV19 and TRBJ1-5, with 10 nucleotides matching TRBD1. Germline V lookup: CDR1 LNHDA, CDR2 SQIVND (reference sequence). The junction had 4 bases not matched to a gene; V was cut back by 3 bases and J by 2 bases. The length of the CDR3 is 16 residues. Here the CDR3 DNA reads TGTGCCAGTAGTATGGGACAGGGGTTGGGCAATCAGCCCCAGCATTTT. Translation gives CASSMGQGLGNQPQHF. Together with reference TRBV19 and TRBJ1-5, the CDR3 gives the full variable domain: DGGITQSPKYLFRKEGQNVTLSCEQNLNHDAMYWYRQDPGQGLRLIYYSQIVNDFQKGDIAEGYSVSREKKESFPLTVTSAQKNPTAFYLCASSMGQGLGNQPQHFGDGTRLSIL.

Written as DNA, the CDR3 is TGCAGCGTTGTGGGTCGCACCTCCTACGAGCAGTACTTC. Translating it yields CSVVGRTSYEQYF. V usage is TRBV29-1 and J usage is TRBJ2-7; no clear D. Deletions cut 4 bases from V and 0 bases from J, with 10 bases between. The CDR3 is made up of 13 amino acids. Germline loops: CDR1 SQVTM, CDR2 ANQGSEA.

Written as DNA, the CDR3 is TGTGCCAGCAGCGAAGACAGGGGTAGGAATACGCAGTATTTT. Translated, it gives CASSEDRGRNTQYF. The gene calls are TRBV5-8 and TRBJ2-3, with 8 bases aligning to TRBD1. The CDR3 consists of 14 residues. Germline CDR1 SGHTS, CDR2 YDEGEE. Trimming removed 4 bases from V and 7 bases from J; junction bases left unmatched: 8.

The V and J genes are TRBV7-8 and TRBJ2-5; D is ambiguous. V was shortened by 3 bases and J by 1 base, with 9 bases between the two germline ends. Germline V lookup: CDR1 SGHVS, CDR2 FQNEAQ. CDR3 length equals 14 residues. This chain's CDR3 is CASSFVVRQETQYF. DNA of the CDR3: TGTGCCAGCAGCTTTGTAGTCCGCCAAGAGACCCAGTACTTC.

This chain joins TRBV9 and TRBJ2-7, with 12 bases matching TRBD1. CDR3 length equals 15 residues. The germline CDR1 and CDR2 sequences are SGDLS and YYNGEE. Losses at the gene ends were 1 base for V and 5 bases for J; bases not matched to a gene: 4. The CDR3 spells CASSVRGTGGHEQYF. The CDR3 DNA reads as TGTGCCAGCAGCGTAAGGGGGACAGGGGGCCACGAGCAGTACTTC.

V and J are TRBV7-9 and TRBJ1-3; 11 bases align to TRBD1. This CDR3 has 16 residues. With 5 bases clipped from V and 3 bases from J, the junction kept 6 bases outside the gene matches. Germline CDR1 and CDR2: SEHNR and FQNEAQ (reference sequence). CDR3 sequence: CASSISGTGGGNTIYF. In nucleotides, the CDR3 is TGTGCCAGCAGCATCTCCGGGACAGGGGGTGGAAACACCATATATTTT.

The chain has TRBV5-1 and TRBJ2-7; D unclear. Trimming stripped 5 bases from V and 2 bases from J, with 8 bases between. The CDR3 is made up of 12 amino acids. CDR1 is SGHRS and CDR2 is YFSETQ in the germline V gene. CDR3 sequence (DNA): TGCGCCAGCAGAAGCGACACCTACGAGCAGTACTTC. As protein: CASRSDTYEQYF.

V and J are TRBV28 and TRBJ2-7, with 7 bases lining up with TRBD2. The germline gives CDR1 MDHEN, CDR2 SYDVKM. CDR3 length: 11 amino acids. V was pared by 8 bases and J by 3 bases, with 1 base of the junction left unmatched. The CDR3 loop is CASRGDYEQYF. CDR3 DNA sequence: TGTGCCAGCCGGGGGGACTACGAGCAGTACTTC.

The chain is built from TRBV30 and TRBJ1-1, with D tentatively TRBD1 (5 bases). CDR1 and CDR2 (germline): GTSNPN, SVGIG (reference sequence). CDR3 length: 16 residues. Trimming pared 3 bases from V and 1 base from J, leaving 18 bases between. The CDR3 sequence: CAWRGPQPGWNTEAFF. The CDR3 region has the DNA TGTGCCTGGAGGGGACCCCAGCCCGGGTGGAACACTGAAGCTTTCTTT.

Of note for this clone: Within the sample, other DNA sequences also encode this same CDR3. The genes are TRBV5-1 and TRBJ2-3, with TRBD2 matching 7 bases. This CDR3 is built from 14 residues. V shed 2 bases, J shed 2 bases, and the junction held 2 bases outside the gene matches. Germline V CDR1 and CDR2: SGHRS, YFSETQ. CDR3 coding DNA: TGCGCCAGCAGCTTAGGACTAGTCACAGATACGCAGTATTTT. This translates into CASSLGLVTDTQYF.

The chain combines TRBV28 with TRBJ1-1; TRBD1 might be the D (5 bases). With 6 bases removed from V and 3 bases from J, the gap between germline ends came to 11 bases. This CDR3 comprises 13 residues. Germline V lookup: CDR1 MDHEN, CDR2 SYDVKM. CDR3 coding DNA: TGTGCCAGCAGCTCTCAGGGTTACACTGAAGCTTTCTTT. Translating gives CASSSQGYTEAFF. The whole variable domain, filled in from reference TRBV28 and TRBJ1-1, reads DVKVTQSSRYLVKRTGEKVFLECVQDMDHENMFWYRQDPGLGLRLIYFSYDVKMKEKGDIPEGYSVSREKKERFSLILESASTNQTSMYLCASSSQGYTEAFFGQGTRLTVV.

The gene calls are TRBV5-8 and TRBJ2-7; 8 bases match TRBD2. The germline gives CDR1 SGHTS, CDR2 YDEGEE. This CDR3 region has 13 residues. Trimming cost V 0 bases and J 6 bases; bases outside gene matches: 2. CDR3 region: CASSLGLALEQYF. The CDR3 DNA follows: TGTGCCAGCAGCTTGGGACTAGCGCTCGAGCAGTACTTC.

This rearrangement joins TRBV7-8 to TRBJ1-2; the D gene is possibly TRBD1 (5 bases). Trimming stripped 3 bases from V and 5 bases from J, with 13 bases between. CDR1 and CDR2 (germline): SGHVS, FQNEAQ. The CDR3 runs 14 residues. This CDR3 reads CASSFGQGWYGYTF. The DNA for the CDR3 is TGTGCCAGCAGCTTCGGGCAGGGATGGTATGGCTACACCTTC.

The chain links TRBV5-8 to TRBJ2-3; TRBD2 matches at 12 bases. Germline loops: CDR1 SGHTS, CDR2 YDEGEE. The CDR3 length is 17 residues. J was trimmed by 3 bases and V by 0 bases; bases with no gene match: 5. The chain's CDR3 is CASSLGGGLAGTDTQYF. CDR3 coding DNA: TGTGCCAGCAGCTTGGGGGGCGGACTAGCGGGAACAGATACGCAGTATTTT.

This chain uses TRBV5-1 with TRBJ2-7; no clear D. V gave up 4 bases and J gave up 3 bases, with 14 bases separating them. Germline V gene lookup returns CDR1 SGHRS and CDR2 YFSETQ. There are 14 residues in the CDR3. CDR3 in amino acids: CASSNSPGGYEQYF. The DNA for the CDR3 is TGCGCCAGCAGCAACAGCCCGGGTGGCTACGAGCAGTACTTC.

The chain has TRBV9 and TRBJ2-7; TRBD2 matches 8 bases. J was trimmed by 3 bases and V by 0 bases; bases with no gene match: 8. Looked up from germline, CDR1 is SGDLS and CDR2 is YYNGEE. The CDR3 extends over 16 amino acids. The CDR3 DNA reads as TGTGCCAGCAGCGTAGATTCTGGCGGGGGGAACTACGAGCAGTACTTC. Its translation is CASSVDSGGGNYEQYF. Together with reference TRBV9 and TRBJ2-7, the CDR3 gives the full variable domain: DSGVTQTPKHLITATGQRVTLRCSPRSGDLSVYWYQQSLDQGLQFLIQYYNGEERAKGNILERFSAQQFPDLHSELNLSSLELGDSALYFCASSVDSGGGNYEQYFGPGTRLTVT.

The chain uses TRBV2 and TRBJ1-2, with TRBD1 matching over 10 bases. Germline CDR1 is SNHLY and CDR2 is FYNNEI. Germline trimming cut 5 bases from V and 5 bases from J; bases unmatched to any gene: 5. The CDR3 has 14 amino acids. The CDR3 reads CASSLPGQGYGYTF. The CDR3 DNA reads TGTGCCAGCAGTTTACCGGGACAGGGGTATGGCTACACCTTC.

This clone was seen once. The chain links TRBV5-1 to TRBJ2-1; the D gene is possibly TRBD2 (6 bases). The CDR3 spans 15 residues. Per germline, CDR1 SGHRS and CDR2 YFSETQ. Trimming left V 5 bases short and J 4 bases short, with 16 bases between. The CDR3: CASRRLDRMYNEQFF. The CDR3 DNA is TGCGCCAGCAGGCGACTAGACCGAATGTACAATGAGCAGTTCTTC.

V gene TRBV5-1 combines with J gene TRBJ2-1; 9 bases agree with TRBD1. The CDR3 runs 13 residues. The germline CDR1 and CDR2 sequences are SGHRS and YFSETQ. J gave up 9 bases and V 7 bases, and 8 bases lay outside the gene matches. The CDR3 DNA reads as TGCGCCAGCTTTACCAACAGGGGGCTTGAGCAGTTCTTC. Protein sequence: CASFTNRGLEQFF.

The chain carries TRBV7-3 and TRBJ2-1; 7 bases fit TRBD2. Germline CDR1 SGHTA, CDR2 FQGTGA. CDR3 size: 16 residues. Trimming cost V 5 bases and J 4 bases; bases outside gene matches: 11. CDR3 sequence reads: CASSRGSGTGYNEQFF. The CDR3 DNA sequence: TGTGCCAGCAGCAGGGGCAGCGGGACGGGTTACAATGAGCAGTTCTTC.

CDR3 sequence (DNA): TGTGCCAGCCATTCCCGGGATTGGGACAGGGATATAAAGGAGACCCAGTACTTC. Protein sequence: CASHSRDWDRDIKETQYF. V is TRBV18 and J is TRBJ2-5, with 9 bases aligning to TRBD1. Per the germline V gene, CDR1 is KGHSH and CDR2 is LQKENI. The CDR3 is made up of 18 amino acids. V lost 8 bases to trimming and J lost 5 bases; unmatched junction nucleotides: 21.